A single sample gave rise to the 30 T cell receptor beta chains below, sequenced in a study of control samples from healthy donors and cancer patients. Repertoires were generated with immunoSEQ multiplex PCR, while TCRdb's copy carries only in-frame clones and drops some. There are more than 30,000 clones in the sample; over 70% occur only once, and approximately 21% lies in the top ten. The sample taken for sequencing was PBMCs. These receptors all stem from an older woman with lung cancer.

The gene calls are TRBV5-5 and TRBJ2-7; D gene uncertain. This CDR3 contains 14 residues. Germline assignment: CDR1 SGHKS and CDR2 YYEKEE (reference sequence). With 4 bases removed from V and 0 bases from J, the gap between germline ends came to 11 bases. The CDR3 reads CASSPLGPSYEQYF. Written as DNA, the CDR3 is TGTGCCAGCAGCCCCCTCGGCCCCTCCTACGAGCAGTACTTC.

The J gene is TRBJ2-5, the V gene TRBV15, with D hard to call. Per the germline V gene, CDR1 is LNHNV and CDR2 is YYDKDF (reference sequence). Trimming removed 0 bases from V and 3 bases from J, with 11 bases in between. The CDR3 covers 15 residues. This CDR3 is CATSRDLDRKETQYF. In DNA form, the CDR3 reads TGTGCCACCAGCAGAGATCTGGACCGAAAAGAGACCCAGTACTTC.

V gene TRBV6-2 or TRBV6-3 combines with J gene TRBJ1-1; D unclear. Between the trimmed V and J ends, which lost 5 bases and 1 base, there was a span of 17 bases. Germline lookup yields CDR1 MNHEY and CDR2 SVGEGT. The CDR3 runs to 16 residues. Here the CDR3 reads CASSPWGGYQNTEAFF. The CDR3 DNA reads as TGTGCCAGCAGTCCCTGGGGAGGGTACCAGAACACTGAAGCTTTCTTT.

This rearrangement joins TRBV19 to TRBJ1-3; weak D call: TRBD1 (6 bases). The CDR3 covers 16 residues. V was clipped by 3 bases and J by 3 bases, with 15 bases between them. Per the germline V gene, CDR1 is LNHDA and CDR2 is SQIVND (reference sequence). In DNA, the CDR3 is TGTGCCAGTAGTATCCCCGGGGGCGCGAATGGAAACACCATATATTTT. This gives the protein CASSIPGGANGNTIYF.

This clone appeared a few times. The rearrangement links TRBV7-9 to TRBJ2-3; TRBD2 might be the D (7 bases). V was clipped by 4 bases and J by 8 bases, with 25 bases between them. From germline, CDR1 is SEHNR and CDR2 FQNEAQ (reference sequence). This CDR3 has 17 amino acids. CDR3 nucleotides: TGTGCCAGCAGCTCAAAACTCCTTCGGGGGGCGTGGGGTACGCAGTATTTT. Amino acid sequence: CASSSKLLRGAWGTQYF.

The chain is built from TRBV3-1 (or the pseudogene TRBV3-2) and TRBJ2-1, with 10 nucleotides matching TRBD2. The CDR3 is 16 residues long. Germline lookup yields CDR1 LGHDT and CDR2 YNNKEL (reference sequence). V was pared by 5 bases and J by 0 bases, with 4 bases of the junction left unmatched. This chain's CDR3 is CASSSLAGSSYNEQFF. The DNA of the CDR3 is TGTGCCAGCAGCTCACTAGCGGGGAGCTCCTACAATGAGCAGTTCTTC.

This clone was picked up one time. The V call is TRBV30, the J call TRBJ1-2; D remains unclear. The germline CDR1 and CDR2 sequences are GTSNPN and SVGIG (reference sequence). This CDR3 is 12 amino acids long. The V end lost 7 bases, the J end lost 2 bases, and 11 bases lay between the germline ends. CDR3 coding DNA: TGTGCCTTTAAGGGCGAGAACTATGGCTACACCTTC. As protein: CAFKGENYGYTF. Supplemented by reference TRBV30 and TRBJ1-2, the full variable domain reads SQTIHQWPATLVQPVGSPLSLECTVEGTSNPNLYWYRQAAGRGLQLLFYSVGIGQISSEVPQNLSASRPQDRQFILSSKKLLLSDSGFYLCAFKGENYGYTFGSGTRLTVV.

CDR3 sequence: CATSRAPVGSNQPQHF. The CDR3 region has the DNA TGTGCCACCAGCAGAGCTCCGGTGGGAAGCAATCAGCCCCAGCATTTT. The chain is built from TRBV15 and TRBJ1-5, with D unresolved. CDR3 length: 16 residues. Germline CDR1 and CDR2: LNHNV and YYDKDF (reference sequence). With 1 base removed from V and 1 base from J, the gap between germline ends came to 11 bases.

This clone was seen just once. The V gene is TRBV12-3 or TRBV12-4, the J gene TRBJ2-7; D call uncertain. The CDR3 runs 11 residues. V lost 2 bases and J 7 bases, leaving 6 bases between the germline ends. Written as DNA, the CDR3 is TGTGCCAGCAGTTTAAGGCGGGAGCAGTACTTC. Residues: CASSLRREQYF.

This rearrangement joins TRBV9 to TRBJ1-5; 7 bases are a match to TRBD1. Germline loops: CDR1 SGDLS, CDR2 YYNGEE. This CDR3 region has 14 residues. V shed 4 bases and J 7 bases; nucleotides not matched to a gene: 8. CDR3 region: CASSREGAGQPQHF. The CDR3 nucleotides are TGTGCCAGCAGCCGTGAGGGGGCAGGACAGCCCCAGCATTTT.

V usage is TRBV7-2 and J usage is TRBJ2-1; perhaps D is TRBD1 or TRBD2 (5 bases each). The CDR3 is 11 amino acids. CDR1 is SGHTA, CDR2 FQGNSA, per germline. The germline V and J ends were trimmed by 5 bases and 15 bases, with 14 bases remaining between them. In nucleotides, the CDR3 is TGTGCCAGCAGCCTCCGGGACCAGCGGTTCTTC. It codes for CASSLRDQRFF.

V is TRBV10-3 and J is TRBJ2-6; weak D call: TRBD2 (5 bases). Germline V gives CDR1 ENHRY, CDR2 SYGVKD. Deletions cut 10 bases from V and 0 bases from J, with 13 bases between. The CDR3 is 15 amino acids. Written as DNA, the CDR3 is TGTGCCACTCGGCCCGGGAACTCTGGGGCCAACGTCCTGACTTTC. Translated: CATRPGNSGANVLTF.

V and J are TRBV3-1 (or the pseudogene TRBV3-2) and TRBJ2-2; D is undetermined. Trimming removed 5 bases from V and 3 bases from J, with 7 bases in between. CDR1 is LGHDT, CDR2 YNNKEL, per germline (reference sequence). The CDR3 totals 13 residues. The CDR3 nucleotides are TGTGCCAGCAGCTCCTTATACACCGGGGAGCTGTTTTTT. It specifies CASSSLYTGELFF.

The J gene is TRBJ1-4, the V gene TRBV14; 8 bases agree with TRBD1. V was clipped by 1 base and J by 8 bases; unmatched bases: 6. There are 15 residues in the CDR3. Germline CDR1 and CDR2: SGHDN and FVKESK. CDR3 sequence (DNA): TGTGCCAGCAGCCAAGCCTCGACAGGGGCCGAAAAACTGTTTTTT. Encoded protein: CASSQASTGAEKLFF. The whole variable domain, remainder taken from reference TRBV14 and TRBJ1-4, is EAGVTQFPSHSVIEKGQTVTLRCDPISGHDNLYWYRRVMGKEIKFLLHFVKESKQDESGMPNNRFLAERTGGTYSTLKVQPAELEDSGVYFCASSQASTGAEKLFFGSGTQLSVL.

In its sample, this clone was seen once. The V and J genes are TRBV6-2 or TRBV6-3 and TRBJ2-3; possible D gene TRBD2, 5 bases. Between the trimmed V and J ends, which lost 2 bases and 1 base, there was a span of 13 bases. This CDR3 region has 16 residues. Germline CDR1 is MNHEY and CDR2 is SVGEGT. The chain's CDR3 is CASSYPRSGRTDTQYF. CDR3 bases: TGTGCCAGCAGTTACCCTAGAAGCGGCCGCACAGATACGCAGTATTTT.

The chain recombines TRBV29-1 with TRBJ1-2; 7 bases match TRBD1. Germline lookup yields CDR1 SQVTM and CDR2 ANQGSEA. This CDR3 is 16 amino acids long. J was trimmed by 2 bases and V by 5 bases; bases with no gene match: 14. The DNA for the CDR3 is TGCAGCGTTAGAGGGGGCGTCGAGGGCCCGAACTATGGCTACACCTTC. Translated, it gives CSVRGGVEGPNYGYTF.

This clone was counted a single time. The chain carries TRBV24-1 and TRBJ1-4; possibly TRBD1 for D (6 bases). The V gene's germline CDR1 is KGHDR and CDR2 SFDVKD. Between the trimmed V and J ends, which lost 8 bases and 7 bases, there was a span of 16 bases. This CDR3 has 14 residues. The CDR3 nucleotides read TGTGCCACCATCAGCCGGGCAGGGGTTGAAAAACTGTTTTTT. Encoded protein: CATISRAGVEKLFF.

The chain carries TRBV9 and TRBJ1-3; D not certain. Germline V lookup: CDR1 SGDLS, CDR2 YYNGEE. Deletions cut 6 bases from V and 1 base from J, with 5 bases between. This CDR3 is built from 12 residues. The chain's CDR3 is CASKGSGNTIYF. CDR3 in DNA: TGTGCCAGCAAAGGGTCTGGAAACACCATATATTTT.

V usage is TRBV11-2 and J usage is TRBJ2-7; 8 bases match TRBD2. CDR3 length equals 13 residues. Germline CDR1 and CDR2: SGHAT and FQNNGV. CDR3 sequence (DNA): TGTGCGGCGGGGAAAGCGGGAGCCTACGAGCAGTACTTC. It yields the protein CAAGKAGAYEQYF. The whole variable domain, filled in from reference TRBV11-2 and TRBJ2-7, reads EAGVAQSPRYKIIEKRQSVAFWCNPISGHATLYWYQQILGQGPKLLIQFQNNGVVDDSQLPKDRFSAERLKGVDSTLKIQPAKLEDSAVYLCAAGKAGAYEQYFGPGTRLTVT.

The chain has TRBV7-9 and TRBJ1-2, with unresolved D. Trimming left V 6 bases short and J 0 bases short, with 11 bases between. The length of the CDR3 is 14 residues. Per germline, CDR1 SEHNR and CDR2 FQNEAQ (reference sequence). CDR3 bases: TGTGCCAGCAGGCCCCAGGAAGCTAACTATGGCTACACCTTC. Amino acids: CASRPQEANYGYTF.

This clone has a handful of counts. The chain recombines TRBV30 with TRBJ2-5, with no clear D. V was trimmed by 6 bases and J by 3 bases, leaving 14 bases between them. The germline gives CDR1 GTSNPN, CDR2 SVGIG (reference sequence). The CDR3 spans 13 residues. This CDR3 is CACRQMSEETQYF. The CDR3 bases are TGTGCCTGCCGCCAGATGAGCGAAGAGACCCAGTACTTC.

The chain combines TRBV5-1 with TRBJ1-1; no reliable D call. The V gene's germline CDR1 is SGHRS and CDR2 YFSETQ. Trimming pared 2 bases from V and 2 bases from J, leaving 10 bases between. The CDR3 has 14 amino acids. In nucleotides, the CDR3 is TGCGCCAGCAGCTTCTTAGCCCTCAACACTGAAGCTTTCTTT. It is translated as CASSFLALNTEAFF.

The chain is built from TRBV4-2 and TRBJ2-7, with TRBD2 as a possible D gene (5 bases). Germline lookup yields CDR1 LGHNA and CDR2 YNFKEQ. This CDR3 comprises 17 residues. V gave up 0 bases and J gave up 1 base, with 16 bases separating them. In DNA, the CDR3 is TGTGCCAGCAGCCAAGATGGGAGCACCACGGGGTCCTACGAGCAGTACTTC. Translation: CASSQDGSTTGSYEQYF.

CDR3 bases: TGTGCCAGCAGACTAGACAGGGTTTACAATGAGCAGTTCTTC. Translated: CASRLDRVYNEQFF. V gene TRBV27 combines with J gene TRBJ2-1, with 7 bases that match TRBD1. Trimming removed 6 bases from V and 4 bases from J; junction bases left unmatched: 6. The CDR3 totals 14 residues. Per germline, CDR1 MNHEY and CDR2 SMNVEV (reference sequence).

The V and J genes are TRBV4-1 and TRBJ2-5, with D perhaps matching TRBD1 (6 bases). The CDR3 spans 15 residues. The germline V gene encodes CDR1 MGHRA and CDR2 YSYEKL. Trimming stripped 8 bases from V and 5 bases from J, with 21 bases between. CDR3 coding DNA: TGCGCCAGCCGCCGTAGACAGGCCAATGGGGAGACCCAGTACTTC. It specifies CASRRRQANGETQYF.

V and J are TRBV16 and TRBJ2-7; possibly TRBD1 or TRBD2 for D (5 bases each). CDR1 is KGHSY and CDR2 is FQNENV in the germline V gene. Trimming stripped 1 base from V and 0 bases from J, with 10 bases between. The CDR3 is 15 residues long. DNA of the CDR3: TGTGCCAGCAGCCAATTTGGGGGAAGCTCCTACGAGCAGTACTTC. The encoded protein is CASSQFGGSSYEQYF. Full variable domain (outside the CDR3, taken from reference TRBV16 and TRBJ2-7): GEEVAQTPKHLVRGEGQKAKLYCAPIKGHSYVFWYQQVLKNEFKFLISFQNENVFDETGMPKERFSAKCLPNSPCSLEIQATKLEDSAVYFCASSQFGGSSYEQYFGPGTRLTVT.

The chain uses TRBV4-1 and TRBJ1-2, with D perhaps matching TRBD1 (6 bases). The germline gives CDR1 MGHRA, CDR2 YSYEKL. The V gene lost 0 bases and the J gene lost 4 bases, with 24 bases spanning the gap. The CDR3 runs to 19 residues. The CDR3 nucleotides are TGCGCCAGCAGCCAAGATACGAGGCAGGGGAACGAGATTTTCTATGGCTACACCTTC. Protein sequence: CASSQDTRQGNEIFYGYTF.

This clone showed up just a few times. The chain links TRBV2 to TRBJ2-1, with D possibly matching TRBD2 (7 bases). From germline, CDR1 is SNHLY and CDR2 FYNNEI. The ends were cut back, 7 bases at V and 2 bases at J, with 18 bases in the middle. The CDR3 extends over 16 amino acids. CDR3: CASTTLGGAPYNEQFF. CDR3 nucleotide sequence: TGTGCCAGCACCACCCTGGGGGGGGCACCCTACAATGAGCAGTTCTTC.

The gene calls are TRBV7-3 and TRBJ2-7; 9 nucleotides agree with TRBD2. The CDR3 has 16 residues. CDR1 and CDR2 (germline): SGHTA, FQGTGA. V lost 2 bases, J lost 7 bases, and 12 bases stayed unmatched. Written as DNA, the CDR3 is TGTGCCAGCAGCTTAGGCGGGGGGGCGGCTCGGGATGAGCAGTACTTC. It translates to CASSLGGGAARDEQYF.

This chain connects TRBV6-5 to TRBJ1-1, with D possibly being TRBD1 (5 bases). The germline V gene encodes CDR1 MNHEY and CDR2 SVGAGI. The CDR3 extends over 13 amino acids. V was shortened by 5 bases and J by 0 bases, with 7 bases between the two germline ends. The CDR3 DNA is TGTGCCAGCAGTCCGACAGTGAACACTGAAGCTTTCTTT. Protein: CASSPTVNTEAFF.